The 3 T cell receptor beta chains listed next were all sequenced from one sample in a study of vaccination and CD4 T cells after COVID-19. The treatment denotes: roughly 11-day PBMC culture with coronavirus spike peptide pools or control peptides (ViraFEST assay). These receptors are not linked to any known antigen. Oncomine TCR Beta short-read sequencing was applied to DNA from cultured CD4+ T cells. TCRdb re-called the PCR reads through MiXCR, storing one row per CDR3 protein. The sample has approximately 8,200 distinct CDR3 sequences, less than 70% seen once. Sequenced: CD4+ T cells from blood, cultured in vitro. The source of these receptors is a human donor who had recovered from COVID-19.

This clonotype was recorded a few times. The V and J genes are TRBV20-1 and TRBJ2-1; D is possibly TRBD1 (5 bases). Trimming took 0 bases from V and 5 from J, leaving 17 bases between them. Per germline, CDR1 DFQATT and CDR2 SNEGSKA (reference sequence). CDR3 length: 16 residues. In DNA, the CDR3 is TGCAGTGCTAGAGATCATCGTAGGCGACAGAACAATGAGCAGTTCTTC. It codes for CSARDHRRRQNNEQFF.

A few counts support this clonotype. The chain recombines TRBV20-1 with TRBJ1-6; TRBD1 agrees at 8 bases. CDR1 DFQATT and CDR2 SNEGSKA come from the germline V gene (reference sequence). CDR3 length: 15 amino acids. With V trimmed by 3 bases and J by 9 bases, 10 bases remained unmatched. CDR3: CSARGYAGGLSPLHF. DNA for the CDR3: TGCAGTGCTAGGGGTTACGCAGGGGGCCTTTCACCCCTCCACTTT.

This clonotype was seen more than once but under ten times. The gene calls are TRBV7-2 and TRBJ1-6; TRBD1 agrees at 7 bases. The V segment lost 7 bases and the J segment 10 bases; nucleotides outside the gene matches: 7. Germline V lookup: CDR1 SGHTA, CDR2 FQGNSA. CDR3 length: 13 amino acids. This CDR3 is CASTSLQGSPLHF. DNA for the CDR3: TGTGCCAGCACTTCATTACAGGGGTCACCCCTCCACTTT. The full variable domain, with the rest looked up from reference TRBV7-2 and TRBJ1-6, is GAGVSQSPSNKVTEKGKDVELRCDPISGHTALYWYRQSLGQGLEFLIYFQGNSAPDKSGLPSDRFSAERTGGSVSTLTIQRTQQEDSAVYLCASTSLQGSPLHFGNGTRLTVT.